The subject of this entry is one T cell receptor beta chain. Here the CDR3 omits its conserved ending phenylalanine or tryptophan, so a read error is the likely source. The DNA is omitted, as the CDR3 cannot be located on it reliably, and the CDR3 follows TCRdb's listing. The CDR3 sequence runs 13 residues, both termini included. This sample is part of a study of blood T cell repertoires in COVID-19. Whole-study context: The samples span acute and convalescent COVID-19 from the United States, Italy and Spain. T cells, B-cell-depleted T cells, or PBMCs provided the cDNA or gDNA that served as material.

In the authors' workflow: How many nucleated cells were present was estimated from reference gene primer amplification. Repertoires were generated with immunoSEQ multiplex PCR, while TCRdb's copy carries only in-frame clones and drops some. The V and J calls and the clone size are those of that table, but D and trimming were determined from the DNA. The table shows 150,000 to 200,000 clones, with about four fifths occurring only once. The source of this sequence is a man aged 55 to 70 with active or convalescent COVID-19. The sequenced sample was peripheral blood. The J gene is TRBJ1-6, the V gene TRBV21-1; the table calls TRBD1, which could not be checked here. TRBV21-1 is classified as a pseudogene. The CDR3 here is CASSTSRQGSRLQ.